This T cell receptor (beta chain) originates from a study of CD8 T cells in ankylosing spondylitis. Trimming stripped 2 bases from V and 8 bases from J, with 16 bases between. This CDR3 is built from 16 residues. CDR1 is SNHLY and CDR2 is FYNNEI in the germline V gene. This clonotype was picked up many times. Making use of molecular barcodes, quantitative 5'-RACE generated TCR beta libraries. MiXCR was run by TCRdb on the 5' RACE reads, yielding one entry per CDR3 protein. The sample consists of around 130,000 distinct CDR3 sequences, roughly 7.3% of them appearing once. The sequenced material came from blood, either unsorted or a sorted T cell fraction (not recorded which). This sequence was found in a male donor with ankylosing spondylitis or in good health (not recorded which). This rearrangement joins TRBV2 to TRBJ1-6; no clear D gene. The CDR3 reads CASSEMTAASYSPLHF. In DNA form, the CDR3 reads TGTGCCAGCAGTGAAATGACCGCGGCGAGCTATTCACCCCTCCACTTT.